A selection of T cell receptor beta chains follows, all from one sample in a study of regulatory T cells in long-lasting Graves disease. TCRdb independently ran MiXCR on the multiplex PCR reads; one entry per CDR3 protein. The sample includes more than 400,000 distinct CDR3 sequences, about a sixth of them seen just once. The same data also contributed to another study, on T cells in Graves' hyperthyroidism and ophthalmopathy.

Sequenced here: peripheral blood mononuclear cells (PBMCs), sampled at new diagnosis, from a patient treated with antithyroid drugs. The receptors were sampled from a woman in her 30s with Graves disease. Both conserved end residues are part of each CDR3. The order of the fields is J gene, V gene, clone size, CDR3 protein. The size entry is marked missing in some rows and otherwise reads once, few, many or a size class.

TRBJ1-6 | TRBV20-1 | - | CSARDRLNSPLHF
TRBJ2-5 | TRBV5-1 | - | CASRRDRGEETQYF
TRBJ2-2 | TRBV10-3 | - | CAISERSGLATANTGELFF
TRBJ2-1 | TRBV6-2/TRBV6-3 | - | CASRKGGSLYNEQFF
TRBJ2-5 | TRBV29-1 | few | CSVAGFEETQYF
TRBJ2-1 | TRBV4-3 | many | CASSRGTSGLSYNEQFF
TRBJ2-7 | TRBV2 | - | CASNPSFLSSQYF
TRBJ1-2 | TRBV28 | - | CASTRKGFYGYTF
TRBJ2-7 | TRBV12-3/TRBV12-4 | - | CASSPDRDRGWYEQYF
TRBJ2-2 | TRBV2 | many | CASSEALRAGELFF
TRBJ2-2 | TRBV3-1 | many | CASSLELGTGELFF
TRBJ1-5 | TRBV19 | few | CASSKDRDRGLAQHF
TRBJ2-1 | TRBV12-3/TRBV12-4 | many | CASSWTSGGTNEQFF
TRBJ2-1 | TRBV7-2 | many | CASSLAGIKNEQFF
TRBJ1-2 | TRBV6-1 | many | CASRTGTAWGYTF
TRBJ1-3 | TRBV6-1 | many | CASVPQRQEGSSGGSGNTIYF
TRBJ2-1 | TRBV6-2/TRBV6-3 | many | CASNIVGGNNEQFF
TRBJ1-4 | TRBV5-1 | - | CASSLRGKNEKLFF
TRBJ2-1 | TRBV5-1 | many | CASSLGQGPSSYNEQFF
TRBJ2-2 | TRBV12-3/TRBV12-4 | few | CASTATNTGELFF
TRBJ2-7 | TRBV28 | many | CASSLEGQGQTYEQYF
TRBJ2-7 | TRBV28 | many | CASSLYAGGPYEQYF
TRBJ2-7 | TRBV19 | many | CASSERHPSRLYEQYF
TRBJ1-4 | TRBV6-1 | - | CASTDDGAREKLFF
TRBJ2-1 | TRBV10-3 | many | CAISSGTSGRFSYNEQFF
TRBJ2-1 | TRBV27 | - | CASGLAGGESSYNEQFF
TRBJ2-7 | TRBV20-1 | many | CSATGTGGATVSFEQYF
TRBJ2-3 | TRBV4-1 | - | CASSRDPGLAGEGTDTQYF
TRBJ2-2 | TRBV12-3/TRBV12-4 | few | CASSFWDTGELLF
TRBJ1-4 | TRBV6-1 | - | CASSDSPGDEKLFF
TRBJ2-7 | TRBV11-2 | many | CASSLGTSRSSYEQYF
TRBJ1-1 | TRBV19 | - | CASLGQNTEAFF
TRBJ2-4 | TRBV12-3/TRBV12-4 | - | CASSLGDKNIQYF
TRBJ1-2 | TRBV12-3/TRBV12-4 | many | CASSYSNYGYTF
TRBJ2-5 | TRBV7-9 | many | CASSSSSVETQYF